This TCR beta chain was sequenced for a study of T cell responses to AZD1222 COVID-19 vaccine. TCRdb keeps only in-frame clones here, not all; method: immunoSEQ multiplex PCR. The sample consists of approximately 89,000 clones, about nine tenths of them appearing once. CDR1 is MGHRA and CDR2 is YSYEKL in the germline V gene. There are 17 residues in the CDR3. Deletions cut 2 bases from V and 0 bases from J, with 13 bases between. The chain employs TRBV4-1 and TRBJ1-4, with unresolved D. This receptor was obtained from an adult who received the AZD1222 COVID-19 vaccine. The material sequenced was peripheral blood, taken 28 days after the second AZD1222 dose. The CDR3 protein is CASSQKTPSATNEKLFF. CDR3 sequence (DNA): TGCGCCAGCAGCCAAAAGACCCCCAGCGCAACTAATGAAAAACTGTTTTTT.